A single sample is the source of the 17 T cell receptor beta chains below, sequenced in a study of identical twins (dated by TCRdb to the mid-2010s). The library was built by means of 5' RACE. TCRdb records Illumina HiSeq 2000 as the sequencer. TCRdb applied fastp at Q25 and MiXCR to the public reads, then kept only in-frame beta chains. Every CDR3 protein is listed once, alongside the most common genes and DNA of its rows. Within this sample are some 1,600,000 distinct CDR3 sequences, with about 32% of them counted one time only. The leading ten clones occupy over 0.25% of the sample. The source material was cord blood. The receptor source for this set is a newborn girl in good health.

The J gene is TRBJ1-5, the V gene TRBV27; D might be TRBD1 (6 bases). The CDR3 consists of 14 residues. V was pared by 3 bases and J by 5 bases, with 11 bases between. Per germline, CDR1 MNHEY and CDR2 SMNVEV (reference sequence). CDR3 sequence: CASSLQQGHQPQHF. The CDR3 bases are TGTGCCAGCAGTTTGCAACAGGGACATCAGCCCCAGCATTTT.

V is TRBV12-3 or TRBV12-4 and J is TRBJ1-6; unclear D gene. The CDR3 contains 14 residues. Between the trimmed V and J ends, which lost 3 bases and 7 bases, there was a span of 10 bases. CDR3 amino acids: CASSLDGKNSPLHF. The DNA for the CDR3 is TGTGCCAGCAGTTTGGACGGGAAGAATTCACCCCTCCACTTT.

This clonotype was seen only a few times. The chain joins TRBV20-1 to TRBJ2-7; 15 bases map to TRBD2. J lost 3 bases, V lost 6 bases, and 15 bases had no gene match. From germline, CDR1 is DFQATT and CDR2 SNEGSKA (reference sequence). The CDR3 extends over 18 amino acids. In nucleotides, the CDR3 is TGCAGTGCGGACGGGACTAGCGGGGGGAACTCAATCTTCTACGAGCAGTACTTC. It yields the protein CSADGTSGGNSIFYEQYF.

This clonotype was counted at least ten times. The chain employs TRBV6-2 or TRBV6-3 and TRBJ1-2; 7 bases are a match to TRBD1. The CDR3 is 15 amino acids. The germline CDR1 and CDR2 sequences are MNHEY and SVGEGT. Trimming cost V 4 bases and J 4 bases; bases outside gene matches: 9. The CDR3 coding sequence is TGTGCCAGCAGTTCCGGGACAGAGATTCCCTATGGCTACACCTTC. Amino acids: CASSSGTEIPYGYTF.

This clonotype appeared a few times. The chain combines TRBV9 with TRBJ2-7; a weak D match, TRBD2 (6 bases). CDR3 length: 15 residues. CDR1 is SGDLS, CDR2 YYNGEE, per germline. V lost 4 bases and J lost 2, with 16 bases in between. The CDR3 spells CASSPGGGSTYEQYF. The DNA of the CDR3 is TGTGCCAGCAGCCCGGGTGGAGGGTCGACCTACGAGCAGTACTTC. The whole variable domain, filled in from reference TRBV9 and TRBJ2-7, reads DSGVTQTPKHLITATGQRVTLRCSPRSGDLSVYWYQQSLDQGLQFLIQYYNGEERAKGNILERFSAQQFPDLHSELNLSSLELGDSALYFCASSPGGGSTYEQYFGPGTRLTVT.

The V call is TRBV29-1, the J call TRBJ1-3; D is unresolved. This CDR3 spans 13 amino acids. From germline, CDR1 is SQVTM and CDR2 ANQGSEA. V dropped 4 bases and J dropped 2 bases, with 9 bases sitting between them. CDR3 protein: CSVAADTGNTIYF. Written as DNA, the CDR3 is TGCAGCGTTGCGGCGGATACTGGAAACACCATATATTTT.

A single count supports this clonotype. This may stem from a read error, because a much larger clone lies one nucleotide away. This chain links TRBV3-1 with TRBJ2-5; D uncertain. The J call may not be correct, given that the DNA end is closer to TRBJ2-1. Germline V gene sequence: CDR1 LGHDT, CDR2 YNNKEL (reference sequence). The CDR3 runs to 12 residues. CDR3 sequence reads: CASSTFQETQFF. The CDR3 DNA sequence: TGTGCCAGCAGCACCTTTCAAGAGACCCAGTTCTTC.

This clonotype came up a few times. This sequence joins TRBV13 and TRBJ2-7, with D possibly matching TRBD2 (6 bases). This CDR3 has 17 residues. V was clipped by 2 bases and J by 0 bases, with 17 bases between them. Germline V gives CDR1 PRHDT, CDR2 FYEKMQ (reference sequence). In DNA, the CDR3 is TGTGCCAGCAGCTTAAGGGACTTTCGGAGTCCCTCCTACGAGCAGTACTTC. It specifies CASSLRDFRSPSYEQYF.

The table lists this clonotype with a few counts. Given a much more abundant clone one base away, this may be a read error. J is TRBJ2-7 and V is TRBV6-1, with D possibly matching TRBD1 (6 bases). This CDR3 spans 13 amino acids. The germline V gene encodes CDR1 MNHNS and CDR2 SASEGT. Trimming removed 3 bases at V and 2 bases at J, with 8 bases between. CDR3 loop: CASSDRGAYEQYF. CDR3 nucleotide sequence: TGTGCCAGCAGTGACAGGGGCGCCTACGAGCAGTACTTC.

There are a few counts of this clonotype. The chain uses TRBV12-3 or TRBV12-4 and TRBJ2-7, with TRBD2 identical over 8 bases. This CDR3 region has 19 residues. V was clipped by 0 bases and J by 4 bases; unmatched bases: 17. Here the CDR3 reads CASSLAPSLAALTIYEQYF. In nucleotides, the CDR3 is TGTGCCAGCAGTTTAGCCCCTTCACTAGCGGCTCTAACCATATACGAGCAGTACTTC.

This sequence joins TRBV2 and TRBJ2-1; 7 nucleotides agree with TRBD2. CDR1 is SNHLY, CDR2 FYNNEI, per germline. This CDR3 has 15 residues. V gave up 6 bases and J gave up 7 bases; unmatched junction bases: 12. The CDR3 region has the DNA TGTGCCAGCAGGAGCACTAGCGTCATCCCGAATGAGCAGTTCTTC. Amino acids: CASRSTSVIPNEQFF.

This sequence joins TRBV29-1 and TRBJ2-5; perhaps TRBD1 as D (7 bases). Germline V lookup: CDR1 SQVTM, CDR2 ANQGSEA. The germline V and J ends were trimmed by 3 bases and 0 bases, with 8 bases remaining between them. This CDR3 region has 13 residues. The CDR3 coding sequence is TGCAGCGTTGACAGGGGGGACCAAGAGACCCAGTACTTC. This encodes CSVDRGDQETQYF.

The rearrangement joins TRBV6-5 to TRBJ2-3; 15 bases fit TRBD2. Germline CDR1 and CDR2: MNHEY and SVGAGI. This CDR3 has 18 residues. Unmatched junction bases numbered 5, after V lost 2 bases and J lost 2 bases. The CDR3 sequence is CASSYTGLAGGHTDTQYF. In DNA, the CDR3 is TGTGCCAGCAGTTACACGGGACTAGCGGGGGGTCACACAGATACGCAGTATTTT.

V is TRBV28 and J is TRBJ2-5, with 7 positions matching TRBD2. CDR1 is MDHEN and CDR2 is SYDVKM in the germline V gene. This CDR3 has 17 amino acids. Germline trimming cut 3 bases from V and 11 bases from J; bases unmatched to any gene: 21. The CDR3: CASSFSASGGPYNEQYF. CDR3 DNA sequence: TGTGCCAGCAGTTTTTCCGCTAGCGGCGGCCCCTACAATGAGCAGTACTTC.

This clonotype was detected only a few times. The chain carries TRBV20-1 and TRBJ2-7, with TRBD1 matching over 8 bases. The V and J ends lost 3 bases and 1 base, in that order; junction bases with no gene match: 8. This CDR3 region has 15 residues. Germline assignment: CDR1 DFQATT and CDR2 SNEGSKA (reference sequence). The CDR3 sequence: CSASDRTGPSYEQYF. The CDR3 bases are TGCAGTGCTAGCGATAGGACAGGGCCTTCCTACGAGCAGTACTTC.

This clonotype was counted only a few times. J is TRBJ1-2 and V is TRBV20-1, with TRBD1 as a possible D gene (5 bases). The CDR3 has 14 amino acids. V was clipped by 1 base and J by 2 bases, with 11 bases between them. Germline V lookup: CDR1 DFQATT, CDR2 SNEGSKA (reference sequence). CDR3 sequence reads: CSARGLSGNYGYTF. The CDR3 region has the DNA TGCAGTGCTAGAGGTTTATCAGGGAACTATGGCTACACCTTC.

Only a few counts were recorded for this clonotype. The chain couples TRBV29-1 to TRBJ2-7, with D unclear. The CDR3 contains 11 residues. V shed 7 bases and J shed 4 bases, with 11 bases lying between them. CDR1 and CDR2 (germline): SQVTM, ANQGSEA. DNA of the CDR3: TGCAGCGCGACTCGGCAGTACGAGCAGTACTTC. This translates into CSATRQYEQYF.